This T cell receptor (beta chain) emerged from a study of blood T cells in healthy people across ages. This clonotype was found many times. CDR1 is SEHNR, CDR2 FQNEAQ, per germline (reference sequence). V was clipped by 0 bases and J by 2 bases, with 10 bases between them. This CDR3 spans 15 amino acids. Primers used in a second PCR of roughly 6 to 11 cycles were a sample-barcoded 5' primer and a J-beta primer mix. TCRdb re-called the 5' RACE reads with MiXCR, one entry per CDR3 protein. The sample contains hundreds of thousands of distinct CDR3 sequences, 29% of which appear only once. Sequenced material: blood. The chain has TRBV7-9 and TRBJ1-2; no reliable D call. This TCR was sampled from a woman aged 80 or older in good health. The CDR3 DNA is TGTGCCAGCAGCTTAGCGCAGACACCGAACTATGGCTACACCTTC. Its protein is CASSLAQTPNYGYTF.